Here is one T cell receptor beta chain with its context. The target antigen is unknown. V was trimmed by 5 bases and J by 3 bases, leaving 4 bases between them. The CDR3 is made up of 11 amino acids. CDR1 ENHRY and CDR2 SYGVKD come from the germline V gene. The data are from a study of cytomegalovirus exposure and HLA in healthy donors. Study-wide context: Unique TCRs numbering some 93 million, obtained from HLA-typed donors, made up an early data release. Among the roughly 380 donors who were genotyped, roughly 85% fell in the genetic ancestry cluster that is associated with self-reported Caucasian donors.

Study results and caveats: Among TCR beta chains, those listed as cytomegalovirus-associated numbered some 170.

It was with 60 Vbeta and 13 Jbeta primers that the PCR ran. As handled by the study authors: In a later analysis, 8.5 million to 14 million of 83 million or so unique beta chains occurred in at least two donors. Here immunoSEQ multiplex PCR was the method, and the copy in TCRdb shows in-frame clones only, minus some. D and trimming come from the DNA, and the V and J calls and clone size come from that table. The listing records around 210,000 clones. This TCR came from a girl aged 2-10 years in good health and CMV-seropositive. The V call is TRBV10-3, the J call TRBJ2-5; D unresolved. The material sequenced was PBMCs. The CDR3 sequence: CAISNKETQYF. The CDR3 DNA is TGTGCCATCAGTAACAAAGAGACCCAGTACTTC.